The T cell receptor (beta chain) described here comes from a study of early T cells in non-severe SARS-CoV-2 infection. Germline CDR1 and CDR2: MDHEN and SYDVKM. The CDR3 consists of 14 residues. V lost 5 bases and J 0 bases, leaving 11 bases between the germline ends. Tagging with unique molecular identifiers was applied to individual cDNA molecules. Via MiXCR, TCRdb re-called the 5' RACE reads, giving one row per CDR3 protein. There are tens of thousands of distinct CDR3 sequences in the sample; roughly 13% occur only once, and roughly 5.3% lies in the top ten. This clonotype is a singleton in its sample.

The J gene is TRBJ2-7, the V gene TRBV28; D is unresolved. The sample taken for sequencing was whole blood. This clonotype originated in an adult who was a healthcare worker with PCR-confirmed SARS-CoV-2 infection or an uninfected control (not recorded which). For the CDR3, the DNA is TGTGCCAGCAGTAAGACATGGAGCTCCTACGAGCAGTACTTC. As protein: CASSKTWSSYEQYF.